This T cell receptor (beta chain) is drawn from a study of blood T cell repertoires in COVID-19. On the study more broadly: Italy, Spain and the United States were the sources of the convalescent and acute COVID-19 samples. T cells, B-cell-depleted T cells, or PBMCs provided the cDNA or gDNA that served as material.

There are 13 residues in the CDR3. Germline assignment: CDR1 SQVTM and CDR2 ANQGSEA. Trimming left V 5 bases short and J 2 bases short, with 12 bases between. As processed by the authors: How many nucleated cells were present was estimated from reference gene primer amplification. Produced via immunoSEQ multiplex PCR; TCRdb's table is partial and in-frame only. The DNA gave D and trimming, while V, J and clone size come from that table. The sample records 150,000 to 200,000 clones, roughly 77% being singletons. V is TRBV29-1 and J is TRBJ1-1; the D gene is possibly TRBD1 (5 bases). Specimen: peripheral blood. The sequence came from a man aged 65 to 85 with active or convalescent COVID-19. DNA of the CDR3: TGCAGCGTTTTCAGACAGTACAACACTGAAGCTTTCTTT. Translation gives CSVFRQYNTEAFF.